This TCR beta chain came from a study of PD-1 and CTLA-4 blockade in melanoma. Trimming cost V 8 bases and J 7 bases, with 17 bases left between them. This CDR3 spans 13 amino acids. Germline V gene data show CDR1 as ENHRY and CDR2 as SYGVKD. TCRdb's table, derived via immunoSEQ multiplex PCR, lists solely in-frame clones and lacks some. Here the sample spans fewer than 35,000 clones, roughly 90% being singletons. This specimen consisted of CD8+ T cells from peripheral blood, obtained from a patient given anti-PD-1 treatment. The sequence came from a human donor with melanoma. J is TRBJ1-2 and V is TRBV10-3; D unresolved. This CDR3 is CAIGLGGEGGYTF. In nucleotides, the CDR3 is TGTGCCATCGGTTTAGGCGGGGAGGGTGGCTACACCTTC.